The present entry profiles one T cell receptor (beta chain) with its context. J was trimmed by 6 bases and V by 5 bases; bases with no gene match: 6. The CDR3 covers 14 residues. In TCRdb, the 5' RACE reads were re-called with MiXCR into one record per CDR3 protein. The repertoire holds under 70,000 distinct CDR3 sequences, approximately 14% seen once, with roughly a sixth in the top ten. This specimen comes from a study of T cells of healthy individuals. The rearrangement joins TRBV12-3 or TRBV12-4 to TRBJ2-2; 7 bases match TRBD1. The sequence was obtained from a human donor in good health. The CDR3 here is CASSPRQGSGELFF. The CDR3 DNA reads TGTGCCAGCAGTCCAAGACAGGGCTCCGGGGAGCTGTTTTTT.